Here is one T cell receptor (beta chain) with its context. Assay used: immunoSEQ multiplex PCR; TCRdb lists only in-frame clones, some missing. Among around 19,000 clones listed, roughly 74% were seen once. V was cut by 3 bases and J by 12 bases, with 6 bases left in between. This CDR3 has 10 residues. Germline-derived CDR1 and CDR2 are MNHNS and SASEGT. These data are taken from a study of OX40 agonist ivuxolimab in advanced cancers. The sample consisted of CD4+ or CD8+ T cells sorted from blood, taken in a trial of the OX40 agonist ivuxolimab. The TCR was taken from an adult with an advanced solid tumor such as melanoma, head and neck, liver or kidney cancer. This chain links TRBV6-1 with TRBJ2-1; perhaps TRBD2 as D (6 bases). CDR3 nucleotides: TGTGCCAGCAGTGAGGGAGGGCAGTTCTTC. Residues: CASSEGGQFF.